This is a list of T cell receptor beta chains from one sample in a study of graft-versus-host responses after intestinal transplantation. The repertoire was sequenced with immunoSEQ multiplex PCR; TCRdb's copy has only in-frame clones and lacks some. The sample contains approximately 63,000 clones, roughly 89% of which appear only once. The source was ileum tissue, collected 350 to 400 days after transplant. These receptors all stem from a human patient who received an intestinal transplant, so some T cells may come from the graft donor. The CDR3 runs from the conserved cysteine through the conserved F or W. Only some rows state a clone size, as once, few, many or a class for expanded clones.

>.|TRBJ2-2|TRBV4-1|15
CASSQASGSQGELFF
>.|.|TRBV7-9|10
CASSYYEQYF
>.|TRBJ1-5|TRBV4-2|15
CASSQTGNSNQPQHF
>.|TRBJ1-4|TRBV11-2|15
CASRRQGATNEKLFF
>.|TRBJ1-1|TRBV27|13
CASSLSGALEAFF
>.|TRBJ1-3|TRBV18|16
CASSPPGGTSGNTIYF
>.|TRBJ1-1|TRBV28|12
CASKGSYLEAFF
>.|TRBJ2-1|TRBV7-3|14
CASSLGGIFDEQFF
>.|TRBJ1-1|TRBV6-8|13
CASSPTGCTEAFF
>.|TRBJ2-3|TRBV7-3|13
CASSLGGADTQYF
>few|TRBJ2-3|TRBV10-3|14
CAINPGQGADTQYF
>.|TRBJ2-7|TRBV6-5|12
CASSRSSYEQYF
>.|TRBJ2-7|TRBV28|14
CASSSPGRIYEQYF
>.|TRBJ2-7|TRBV4-2|15
CASSPNRGRENEQYF
>.|TRBJ2-1|TRBV9|17
CASSVNPTSGSYNEQFF
>.|TRBJ1-5|TRBV4-2|14
CASSPQVGNQPQHF
>.|TRBJ2-2|TRBV11-2|15
CASSWGLAGTGELFF
>once|TRBJ2-7|TRBV9|14
CASSVAGEYYEQYF
>.|TRBJ2-7|TRBV6-1|14
CASKMDHSSYEQYF
>.|TRBJ2-7|TRBV4-1|18
CASSQEPLTGGWKDEQYF
>.|TRBJ2-7|TRBV4-1|17
CASSQRGVRDSSYEQYF
>.|.|TRBV18|13
CASSPTGGYEQYF
>.|TRBJ2-1|TRBV30|14
CAWTPGTGMNEQFF
>.|TRBJ2-6|TRBV12-5|21
CASGFYTEGPPTLSGANVLTF
>.|TRBJ2-5|TRBV5-1|21
CASSLALSLGGTSWDQETQYF
>.|TRBJ1-1|TRBV19|13
CASRGQLNTEAFF
>once|TRBJ1-6|TRBV6-5|15
CASSRRGQSNSPLHF
>.|TRBJ2-5|TRBV5-1|14
CASSLGSGEETQYF
>.|TRBJ2-5|TRBV9|14
CASSVGSPKETQYF